The 9 T cell receptor beta chains given below trace back to one sample, sequenced in a study of CD8+CD57+ T cells in acquired aplastic anemia. Profiles of TCR beta VDJ and CDR3 were generated from a genomic DNA template. From the reads, TCRdb called clonotypes with MiXCR, one entry per CDR3 protein. Of 400,000 to 500,000 distinct CDR3 sequences detected, around 68% appear once; the ten largest clones hold approximately 3.9%. Material: sorted CD4+, CD8+, or CD8+CD57+ T cells (not recorded which) from PBMCs. Every receptor here comes from a human donor in good health, serving as a control.

The CDR3: CASTGVEQCLPLHF. The CDR3 DNA is TGCGCCAGCACAGGGGTTGAGCAGTGTTTACCCCTCCACTTT. The chain carries TRBV5-1 and TRBJ1-6, with D possibly matching TRBD1 (6 bases). The germline gives CDR1 SGHRS, CDR2 YFSETQ. The ends were cut back, 6 bases at V and 12 bases at J, with 19 bases in the middle. There are 14 residues in the CDR3.

V is TRBV12-3 or TRBV12-4 and J is TRBJ1-1, with a possible D match to TRBD1 (6 bases). The CDR3 spans 16 residues. This chain's CDR3 is CAISASNPGAGTEAFF. For the CDR3, the DNA is TGTGCTATCAGTGCGTCGAATCCGGGGGCGGGGACTGAAGCTTTCTTT.

The rearrangement links TRBV20-1 to TRBJ2-3, with a tentative D call TRBD2 (5 bases). Germline loops: CDR1 DFQATT, CDR2 SNEGSKA (reference sequence). The length of the CDR3 is 15 residues. The V gene lost 6 bases and the J gene lost 4 bases, with 20 bases spanning the gap. For the CDR3, the DNA is TGCAGTGCCCCCCGTGGCGGGCCTAGTGCAGATACGCAGTATTTT. Translation gives CSAPRGGPSADTQYF.

Regarding this clonotype: A much larger clone sits a single nucleotide away, making a read error possible. The V gene is TRBV30, the J gene TRBJ1-2; D unclear. The CDR3 consists of 15 residues. Germline lookup yields CDR1 GTSNPN and CDR2 SVGIG (reference sequence). The CDR3 here is CAWSVLISENYDYTF. Written as DNA, the CDR3 is TGTGCCTGGAGTGTACTAATTTCAGAAAACTATGACTACACCTTC.

The chain couples TRBV24-1 to TRBJ1-2; no reliable D call. Germline V gene lookup returns CDR1 KGHDR and CDR2 SFDVKD. The CDR3 covers 12 residues. V lost 9 bases to trimming and J lost 5 bases, with 12 bases between them. The CDR3 DNA reads as TGTGCCACCTCACGGGATACGTATGGCTACACCTTC. Translating it yields CATSRDTYGYTF.

This chain links TRBV11-2 with TRBJ2-5; tentatively, D is TRBD1 (5 bases). The ends were cut back, 5 bases at V and 1 base at J, with 11 bases in the middle. The CDR3 spans 14 residues. The germline V gene encodes CDR1 SGHAT and CDR2 FQNNGV. CDR3 coding DNA: TGTGCCAGCAGCATCACAGGCCGCCAAGAGACCCAGTACTTC. Amino acid sequence: CASSITGRQETQYF.

As concerns this clonotype: Sequence at one end of the junction differs from germline and may be a read error. The chain uses TRBV5-1 and TRBJ2-7; the D gene is possibly TRBD1 (6 bases). CDR3 length: 14 residues. From germline, CDR1 is SGHRS and CDR2 YFSETQ. As DNA, the CDR3 is TGCACCAGCAGCCCAGACAGGACTTATGGCGAGCAGTACTTC. It yields the protein CTSSPDRTYGEQYF. The complete variable domain, with remaining parts taken from reference TRBV5-1 and TRBJ2-7, reads KAGVTQTPRYLIKTRGQQVTLSCSPISGHRSVSWYQQTPGQGLQFLFEYFSETQRNKGNFPGRFSGRQFSNSRSEMNVSTLELGDSALYLCTSSPDRTYGEQYFGPGTRLTVT.

A remark on this clonotype: One junction end disagrees with the germline gene, perhaps due to a read error. The J gene is TRBJ2-2, the V gene TRBV7-2, with D tentatively TRBD1 or TRBD2 (6 bases each). This CDR3 spans 14 amino acids. Germline CDR1 SGHTA, CDR2 FQGNSA. CDR3 in amino acids: CASSPPAGTGDTFF. The DNA for the CDR3 is TGTGCCAGCAGCCCCCCCGCGGGGACCGGGGACACCTTCTTT.

This clonotype was counted ten times or more. The rearrangement links TRBV12-3 or TRBV12-4 to TRBJ2-7; 8 bases are a match to TRBD1. V was pared by 3 bases and J by 3 bases, with 7 bases of the junction left unmatched. This CDR3 is 15 amino acids long. The CDR3 protein is CASSLIAGGFYEQYF. CDR3 sequence (DNA): TGTGCCAGCAGTTTGATAGCAGGGGGCTTCTACGAGCAGTACTTC.